The entry below describes one TCR beta chain. Its antigen is unidentified. Here immunoSEQ multiplex PCR was the method, and the copy in TCRdb shows in-frame clones only, minus some. This table holds 140,000 to 150,000 clones, 70% to 90% found once. The source of the sample is a study of T cell responses to AZD1222 COVID-19 vaccine. Study results and limitations: Nearly half of spike-specific TCRs reportedly target variant regions that are unmutated in the B.1.351 and B.1.1.7 variants. At 160-218 and 743-854, vaccine-associated CD4 TCRs were dominant, and they spanned spike. Females made up more of the donors, who were largely white British, and clonal diversity may have come out too low. Recipients of AZD1222 seropositive at baseline numbered only five or six.

Trimming at V came to 5 bases and at J to 5 bases, leaving 13 bases not matched to a gene. Germline CDR1 PRHDT, CDR2 FYEKMQ (reference sequence). This CDR3 is 18 amino acids long. The rearrangement uses TRBV13 and TRBJ1-6, with TRBD1 matching 9 bases. The sequencing here drew on peripheral blood, taken 28 days after the second dose of the MenACWY control vaccine. The TCR comes from an adult who received the MenACWY meningococcal vaccine as a control. The CDR3 DNA sequence: TGTGCCAGCAGCCGGGACAGGGTGGAATTAAGGAATAATTCACCCCTCCACTTT. Its protein is CASSRDRVELRNNSPLHF.